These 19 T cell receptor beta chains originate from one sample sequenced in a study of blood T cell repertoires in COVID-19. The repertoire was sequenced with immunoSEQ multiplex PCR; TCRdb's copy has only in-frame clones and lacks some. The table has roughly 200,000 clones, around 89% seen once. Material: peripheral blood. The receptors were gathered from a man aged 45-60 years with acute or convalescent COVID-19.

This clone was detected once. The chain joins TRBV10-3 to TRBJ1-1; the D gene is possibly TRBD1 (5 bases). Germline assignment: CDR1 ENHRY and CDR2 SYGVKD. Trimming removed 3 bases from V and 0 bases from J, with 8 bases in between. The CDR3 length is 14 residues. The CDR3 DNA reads TGTGCCATCAGTGAACAGACAGTGAACACTGAAGCTTTCTTT. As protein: CAISEQTVNTEAFF.

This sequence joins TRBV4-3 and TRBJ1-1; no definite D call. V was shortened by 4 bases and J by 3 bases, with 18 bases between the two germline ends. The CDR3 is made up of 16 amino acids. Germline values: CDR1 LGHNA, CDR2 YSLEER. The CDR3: CASSPRWSDRDTEAFF. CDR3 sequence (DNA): TGCGCCAGCAGCCCGAGGTGGAGTGATCGGGACACTGAAGCTTTCTTT.

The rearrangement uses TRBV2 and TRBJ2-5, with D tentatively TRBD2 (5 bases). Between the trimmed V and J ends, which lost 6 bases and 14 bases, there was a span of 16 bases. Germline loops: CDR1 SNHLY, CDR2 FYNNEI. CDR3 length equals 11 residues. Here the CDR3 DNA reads TGTGCCAGCAGCGGAACCGGGAACACCTACTTC. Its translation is CASSGTGNTYF.

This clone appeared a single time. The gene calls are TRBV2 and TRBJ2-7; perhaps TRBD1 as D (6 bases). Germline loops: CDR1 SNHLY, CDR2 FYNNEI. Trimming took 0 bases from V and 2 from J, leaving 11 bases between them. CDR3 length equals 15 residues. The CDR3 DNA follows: TGTGCCAGCAGTGAAGCTTTGACAGGCGCCTACGAGCAGTACTTC. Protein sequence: CASSEALTGAYEQYF. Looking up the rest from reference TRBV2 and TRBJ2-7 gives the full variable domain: EPEVTQTPSHQVTQMGQEVILRCVPISNHLYFYWYRQILGQKVEFLVSFYNNEISEKSEIFDDQFSVERPDGSNFTLKIRSTKLEDSAMYFCASSEALTGAYEQYFGPGTRLTVT.

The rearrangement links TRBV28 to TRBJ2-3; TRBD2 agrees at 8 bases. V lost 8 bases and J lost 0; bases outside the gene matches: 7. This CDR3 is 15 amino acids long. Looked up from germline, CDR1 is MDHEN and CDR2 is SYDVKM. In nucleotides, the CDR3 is TGTGCCAGCGGATTAGCGGGGACTAGCACAGATACGCAGTATTTT. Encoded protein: CASGLAGTSTDTQYF. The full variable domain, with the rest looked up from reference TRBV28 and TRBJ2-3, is DVKVTQSSRYLVKRTGEKVFLECVQDMDHENMFWYRQDPGLGLRLIYFSYDVKMKEKGDIPEGYSVSREKKERFSLILESASTNQTSMYLCASGLAGTSTDTQYFGPGTRLTVL.

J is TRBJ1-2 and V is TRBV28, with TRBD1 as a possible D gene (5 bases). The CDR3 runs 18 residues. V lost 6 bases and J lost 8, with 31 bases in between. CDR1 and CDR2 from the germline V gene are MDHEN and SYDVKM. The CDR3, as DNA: TGTGCCAGCAGAACATACGACCCGCCTTCCTTCCCGGGGGGGGGCTACACCTTC. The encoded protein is CASRTYDPPSFPGGGYTF.

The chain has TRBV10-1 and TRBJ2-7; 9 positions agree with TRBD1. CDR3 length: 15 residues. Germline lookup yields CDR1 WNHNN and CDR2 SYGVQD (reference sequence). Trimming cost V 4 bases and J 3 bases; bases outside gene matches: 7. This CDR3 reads CASSGPGTGLYEQYF. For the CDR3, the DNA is TGCGCCAGCAGTGGTCCCGGGACAGGGCTCTACGAGCAGTACTTC.

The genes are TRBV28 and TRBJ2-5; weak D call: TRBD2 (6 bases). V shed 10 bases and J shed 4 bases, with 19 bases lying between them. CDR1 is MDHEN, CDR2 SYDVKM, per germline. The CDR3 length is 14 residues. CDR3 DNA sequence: TGTGCCACCACGGACTATCTGGATGGAGAGACCCAGTACTTC. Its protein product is CATTDYLDGETQYF. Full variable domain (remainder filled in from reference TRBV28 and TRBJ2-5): DVKVTQSSRYLVKRTGEKVFLECVQDMDHENMFWYRQDPGLGLRLIYFSYDVKMKEKGDIPEGYSVSREKKERFSLILESASTNQTSMYLCATTDYLDGETQYFGPGTRLLVL.

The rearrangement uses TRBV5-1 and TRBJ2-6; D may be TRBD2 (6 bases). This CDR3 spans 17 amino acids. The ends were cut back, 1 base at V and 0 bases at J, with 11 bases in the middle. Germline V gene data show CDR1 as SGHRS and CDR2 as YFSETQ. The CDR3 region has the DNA TGCGCCAGCAGCTTGTCCGGGGGTAGCTCTGGGGCCAACGTCCTGACTTTC. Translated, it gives CASSLSGGSSGANVLTF.

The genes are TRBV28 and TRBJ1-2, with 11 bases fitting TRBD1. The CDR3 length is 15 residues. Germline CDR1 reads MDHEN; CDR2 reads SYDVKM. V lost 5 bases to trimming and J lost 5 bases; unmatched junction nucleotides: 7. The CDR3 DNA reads TGTGCCAGCAGTCTCCGAGGGACAGGGGGGTATGGCTACACCTTC. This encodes CASSLRGTGGYGYTF.

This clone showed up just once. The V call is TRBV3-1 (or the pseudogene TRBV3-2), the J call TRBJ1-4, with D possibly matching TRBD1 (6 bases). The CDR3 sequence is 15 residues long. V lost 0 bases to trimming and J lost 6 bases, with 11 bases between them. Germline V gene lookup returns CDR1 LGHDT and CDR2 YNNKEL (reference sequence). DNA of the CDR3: TGTGCCAGCAGCCAAGATGAACAGGGAGATGAAAAACTGTTTTTT. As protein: CASSQDEQGDEKLFF.

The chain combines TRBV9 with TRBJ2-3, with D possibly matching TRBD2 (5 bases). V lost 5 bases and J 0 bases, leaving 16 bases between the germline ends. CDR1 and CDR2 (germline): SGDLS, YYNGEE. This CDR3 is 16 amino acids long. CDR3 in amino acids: CASSDQKGESTDTQYF. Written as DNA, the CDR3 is TGTGCCAGCAGTGATCAAAAGGGAGAAAGCACAGATACGCAGTATTTT.

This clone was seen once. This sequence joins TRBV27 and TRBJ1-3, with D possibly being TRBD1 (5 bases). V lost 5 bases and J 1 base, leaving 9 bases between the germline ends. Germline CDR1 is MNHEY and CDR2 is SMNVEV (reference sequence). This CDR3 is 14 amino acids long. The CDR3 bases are TGTGCCAGCAGTGATGGGGCTTCTGGAAACACCATATATTTT. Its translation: CASSDGASGNTIYF.

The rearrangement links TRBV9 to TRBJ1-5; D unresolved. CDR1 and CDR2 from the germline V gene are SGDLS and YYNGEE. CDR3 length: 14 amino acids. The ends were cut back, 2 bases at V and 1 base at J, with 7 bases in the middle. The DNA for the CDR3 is TGTGCCAGCAGCGTCCAGGAAAGCAATCAGCCCCAGCATTTT. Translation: CASSVQESNQPQHF.

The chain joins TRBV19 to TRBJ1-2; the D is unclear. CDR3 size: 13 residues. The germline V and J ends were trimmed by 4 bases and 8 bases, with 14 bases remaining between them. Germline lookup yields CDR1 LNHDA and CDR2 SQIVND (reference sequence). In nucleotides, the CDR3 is TGTGCCAGTAGTACGAGGACTGTGCGGGGCTACACCTTC. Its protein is CASSTRTVRGYTF.

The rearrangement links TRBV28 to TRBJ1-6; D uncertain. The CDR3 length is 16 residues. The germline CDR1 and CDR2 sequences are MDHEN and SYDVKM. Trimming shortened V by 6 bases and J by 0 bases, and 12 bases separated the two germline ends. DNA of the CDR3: TGTGCCAGCAGGGCCCGGACTACCTCCTATAATTCACCCCTCCACTTT. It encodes CASRARTTSYNSPLHF.

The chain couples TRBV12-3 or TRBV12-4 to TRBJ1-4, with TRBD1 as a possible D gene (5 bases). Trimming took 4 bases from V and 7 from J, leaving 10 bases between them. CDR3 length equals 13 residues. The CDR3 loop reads CASSYRRGEKLFF. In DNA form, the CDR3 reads TGTGCCAGCAGTTACCGGAGGGGTGAAAAACTGTTTTTT.

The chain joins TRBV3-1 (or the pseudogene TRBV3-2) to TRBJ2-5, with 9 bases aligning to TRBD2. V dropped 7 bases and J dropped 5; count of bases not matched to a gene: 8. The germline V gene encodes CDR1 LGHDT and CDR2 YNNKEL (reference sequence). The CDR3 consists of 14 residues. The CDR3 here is CASMPSSGSETQYF. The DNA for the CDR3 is TGTGCCAGCATGCCTAGTAGCGGGAGTGAGACCCAGTACTTC.

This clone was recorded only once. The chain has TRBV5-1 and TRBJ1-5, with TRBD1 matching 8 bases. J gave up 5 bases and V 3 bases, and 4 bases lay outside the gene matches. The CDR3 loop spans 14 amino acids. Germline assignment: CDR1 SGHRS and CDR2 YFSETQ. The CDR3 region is CASSSGQGDQPQHF. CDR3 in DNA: TGCGCCAGCAGCTCCGGACAGGGCGATCAGCCCCAGCATTTT.